Listed below are T cell receptor beta chains from one sample, sequenced in a study of shared clonotypes between healthy human individuals. The method was immunoSEQ multiplex PCR; TCRdb's version includes in-frame clones alone and lacks a portion of them. The sample records roughly 2.2 million clones, about 92% being singletons. Sequences were obtained from naive CD4+ T cells from PBMCs. The receptors were sampled from a man aged 18-30 years in good health. Some clones in this sample may be carry-over from other donors' samples. The CDR3 runs from the conserved cysteine through the conserved F or W. The D gene is left open where the match is weak. Clone size is given for some rows only: seen once, a few or many times, or a class if the clone is expanded.

D: TRBD1
size: NA
V: TRBV7-6
J: TRBJ2-6
DNA: TGTGCCAGCAGCTTAGCCAGGGGGCCTTTAAGCTCTGGGGCCAACGTCCTGACTTTC
CDR3: CASSLARGPLSSGANVLTF

D: TRBD2
size: NA
V: TRBV28
J: TRBJ2-3
DNA: TGTGCCAGCAGTCCTCCCGGACTAGCGGGAGGGGCAGATACGCAGTATTTT
CDR3: CASSPPGLAGGADTQYF

D: NA
size: NA
V: TRBV5-1
J: TRBJ2-1
DNA: TGCGCCAGCAGCTTGGTAGAGAGCTCCTACAATGAGCAGTTCTTC
CDR3: CASSLVESSYNEQFF

D: NA
size: NA
V: TRBV18
J: TRBJ2-7
DNA: TGTGCCAGCTCACCACCGACGGTCTACGAGCAGTACTTC
CDR3: CASSPPTVYEQYF

D: NA
size: once
V: TRBV19
J: TRBJ2-7
DNA: TGTGCCAGTAGGGACGGGTCCGCGAAAGCCTACGAGCAGTACTTC
CDR3: CASRDGSAKAYEQYF

D: TRBD2
size: NA
V: TRBV29-1
J: TRBJ2-1
DNA: TGCAGCGTTGAAAGGGGCGGGGGGCAGTTCTTC
CDR3: CSVERGGGQFF

D: NA
size: NA
V: TRBV18
J: TRBJ1-4
DNA: TGTGCCAGCTCACCCTACGTCAGTGCAACTAATGAAAAACTGTTTTTT
CDR3: CASSPYVSATNEKLFF

D: NA
size: NA
V: TRBV20-1
J: TRBJ2-7
DNA: TGCAGTGCTCCAGACACCTACGAGCAGTACTTC
CDR3: CSAPDTYEQYF

D: NA
size: NA
V: TRBV7-2
J: TRBJ2-3
DNA: TGTGCCAGCAGCCCCCCTTCGGATACGCAGTATTTT
CDR3: CASSPPSDTQYF

D: NA
size: NA
V: TRBV5-1
J: TRBJ1-4
DNA: TGCGCCAGCAGCTTCGGCGGCGGACGGTTCAATGAAAAACTGTTTTTT
CDR3: CASSFGGGRFNEKLFF

D: NA
size: NA
V: TRBV5-6
J: TRBJ1-5
DNA: TGTGCCAGCAGCTTGGCCGAAGGGTTTTATAGCAATCAGCCCCAGCATTTT
CDR3: CASSLAEGFYSNQPQHF

D: TRBD2
size: NA
V: TRBV10-3
J: TRBJ2-7
DNA: TGTGCCATCAGTGACCTGACTAGCGGGAGTTACGAGCAGTACTTC
CDR3: CAISDLTSGSYEQYF

D: NA
size: NA
V: TRBV7-2
J: TRBJ2-7
DNA: TGTGCCAGCAGCCTAGGGGGGACGGCTACGATGCTGGGCGAGCAGTACTTC
CDR3: CASSLGGTATMLGEQYF

D: TRBD1
size: NA
V: TRBV5-1
J: TRBJ2-7
DNA: TGCGCCAGCAGCTTCCCCGACAGGGCGAACGAGCAGTACTTC
CDR3: CASSFPDRANEQYF

D: NA
size: NA
V: TRBV6-1
J: TRBJ2-2
DNA: TGTGCCAGCAGTGAGGGTAGCGTGGGGACCGGGGAGCTGTTTTTT
CDR3: CASSEGSVGTGELFF

D: NA
size: NA
V: TRBV15
J: TRBJ1-4
DNA: TGTGCCACCAGCAGAGCTCCGGGGGGTGAAAAACTGTTTTTT
CDR3: CATSRAPGGEKLFF

D: TRBD1
size: once
V: TRBV7-3
J: TRBJ2-1
DNA: TGTGCCAGCAGCTCAACCGGGACAGGATACAATGAGCAGTTCTTC
CDR3: CASSSTGTGYNEQFF

D: NA
size: NA
V: TRBV30
J: TRBJ2-7
DNA: TGTGCCTGGAGTGTACTGCCCCGGGGCGAGCAGTACTTC
CDR3: CAWSVLPRGEQYF

D: NA
size: NA
V: TRBV9
J: TRBJ2-7
DNA: TGTGCCAGCAGCCTCGGTCTCTCAAACTACGAGCAGTACTTC
CDR3: CASSLGLSNYEQYF

D: NA
size: NA
V: TRBV6-5
J: TRBJ2-7
DNA: TGTGCCAGCAGTTACTCGCGTCTAGATAACGAGCAGTACTTC
CDR3: CASSYSRLDNEQYF

D: NA
size: NA
V: TRBV27
J: TRBJ2-7
DNA: TGTGCCAGCAGTTTCAAGTCTCCGGGCCACGAGCAGTACTTC
CDR3: CASSFKSPGHEQYF

D: NA
size: NA
V: TRBV5-1
J: TRBJ2-5
DNA: TGCGCCAGCAGCTTGGTTGGGGCACGTCTTGGGGAGACCCAGTACTTC
CDR3: CASSLVGARLGETQYF

D: NA
size: NA
V: TRBV29-1
J: TRBJ2-1
DNA: TGCAGCGTTGAAGGCAGATCCTACAATGAGCAGTTCTTC
CDR3: CSVEGRSYNEQFF

D: TRBD1
size: NA
V: TRBV28
J: TRBJ2-3
DNA: TGTGCCAGCACCCCGGTGTACGGGACAGAGGCCACAGATACGCAGTATTTT
CDR3: CASTPVYGTEATDTQYF

D: TRBD2
size: NA
V: TRBV4-3
J: TRBJ2-1
DNA: TGCGCCAGCAGCCAAGATCTCAGCGGGAGGGCTAATGAGCAGTTCTTC
CDR3: CASSQDLSGRANEQFF

D: NA
size: NA
V: TRBV30
J: TRBJ2-7
DNA: TGTGCCTGGAGTCGACTTCCATTAGGGGAGCAGTACTTC
CDR3: CAWSRLPLGEQYF

D: TRBD1
size: NA
V: TRBV12-5
J: TRBJ2-3
DNA: TGTGCTAGTGCCGCACCGGGACAGGGTAGAGATACGCAGTATTTT
CDR3: CASAAPGQGRDTQYF

D: TRBD2
size: NA
V: TRBV28
J: TRBJ2-1
DNA: TGTGCCAGCAGTAACCTCGGGACTAGCTCCGACAATGAGCAGTTCTTC
CDR3: CASSNLGTSSDNEQFF

D: NA
size: NA
V: TRBV4-2
J: TRBJ1-1
DNA: TGTGCCAGCAGCCAAGATGGTAAAATGAACACTGAAGCTTTCTTT
CDR3: CASSQDGKMNTEAFF

D: NA
size: NA
V: TRBV28
J: TRBJ1-4
DNA: TGTGCCAGCAGTTTGCCGGGACACCCGAATGAAAAACTGTTTTTT
CDR3: CASSLPGHPNEKLFF

D: NA
size: NA
V: TRBV18
J: TRBJ2-1
DNA: TGTGCCAGCTCTTCACAGCGCGATGAGCAGTTCTTC
CDR3: CASSSQRDEQFF

D: NA
size: NA
V: TRBV29-1
J: TRBJ1-1
DNA: TGCAGCGTTATCGGCCCCCGGGACACTGAAGCTTTCTTT
CDR3: CSVIGPRDTEAFF

D: TRBD2
size: NA
V: TRBV10-1
J: TRBJ2-1
DNA: TGCGCCAGCAGCTGGGGCGGGGGATCTAATGAGCAGTTCTTC
CDR3: CASSWGGGSNEQFF

D: TRBD2
size: NA
V: TRBV28
J: TRBJ2-4
DNA: TGTGCCAGCACGAGGGTGACTAGCGGCAAAAACATTCAGTACTTC
CDR3: CASTRVTSGKNIQYF

D: NA
size: NA
V: TRBV28
J: TRBJ2-7
DNA: TGTGCCAGCAGTTTAGTGCGGGGTAGCGAGCAGTACTTC
CDR3: CASSLVRGSEQYF

D: NA
size: NA
V: TRBV27
J: TRBJ1-1
DNA: TGTGCCAGCAGTTTGGGAGTCCTGGCCACTGAAGCTTTCTTT
CDR3: CASSLGVLATEAFF

D: TRBD2
size: NA
V: TRBV14
J: TRBJ2-1
DNA: TGTGCCAGCAGCCATCCACCGACTAGCGGGATAGGGGAGCAGTTCTTC
CDR3: CASSHPPTSGIGEQFF

D: TRBD1
size: NA
V: TRBV30
J: TRBJ2-7
DNA: TGTGCCTGGAGTGTACAGGGGGGCGCATTACGGCAGTACTTC
CDR3: CAWSVQGGALRQYF

D: NA
size: NA
V: TRBV21-1
J: TRBJ2-6
DNA: TGTGCCAGCAGCAAAACCCACTACCGAGGCCAGGCCGGGGCCAACGTCCTGACTTTC
CDR3: CASSKTHYRGQAGANVLTF

D: NA
size: few
V: TRBV15
J: TRBJ2-7
DNA: TGTGCCACCAGGGAAACGTCGATATCCTACGAGCAGTACTTC
CDR3: CATRETSISYEQYF

D: NA
size: once
V: TRBV19
J: TRBJ2-7
DNA: TGTGCCAGTAGTATACAGGGCTCCTACGAGCAGTACTTC
CDR3: CASSIQGSYEQYF

D: TRBD2
size: NA
V: TRBV4-2
J: TRBJ2-1
DNA: TGTGCCAGCAGCCACCGGGGACTAGCGGGAGGCCCATCCTACAATGAGCAGTTCTTC
CDR3: CASSHRGLAGGPSYNEQFF

D: NA
size: NA
V: TRBV28
J: TRBJ1-2
DNA: TGTGCCAGCAGCCTGCGGGGGTATGGCTACACCTTC
CDR3: CASSLRGYGYTF

D: NA
size: NA
V: TRBV29-1
J: TRBJ1-1
DNA: TGCAGCGCCCACGGGGGTCCGGCGACTGAAGCTTTCTTT
CDR3: CSAHGGPATEAFF

D: TRBD2
size: once
V: TRBV27
J: TRBJ2-1
DNA: TGTGCCAGCAGTTCCCCGCTTCACGGGAGGCGTGAGCAGTTCTTC
CDR3: CASSSPLHGRREQFF

D: NA
size: NA
V: TRBV4-1
J: TRBJ2-3
DNA: TGCGCCAGCAGCCAAGTTGCCGGTGACACAGATACGCAGTATTTT
CDR3: CASSQVAGDTDTQYF

D: TRBD1
size: NA
V: TRBV5-1
J: TRBJ1-1
DNA: TGCGCCAGCAGCCATGGACAGGTCGAGAACACTGAAGCTTTCTTT
CDR3: CASSHGQVENTEAFF

D: NA
size: NA
V: TRBV30
J: TRBJ2-3
DNA: TGTGCCACAAAGGGCGGTAGCACAGATACGCAGTATTTT
CDR3: CATKGGSTDTQYF

D: NA
size: NA
V: TRBV11-3
J: TRBJ2-2
DNA: TGTGCCAGCAGTCTGGGGGGCCGGGACACCGGGGAGCTGTTTTTT
CDR3: CASSLGGRDTGELFF

D: TRBD2
size: few
V: TRBV27
J: TRBJ2-7
DNA: TGTGCCAGCAGTTTGTCGGCGGGAGGGCCGTCCTACGAGCAGTACTTC
CDR3: CASSLSAGGPSYEQYF

D: TRBD1
size: NA
V: TRBV18
J: TRBJ2-1
DNA: TGTGCCAGCTCACCACAAGACAGGGCGGTCCACAATGAGCAGTTCTTC
CDR3: CASSPQDRAVHNEQFF

D: NA
size: NA
V: TRBV19
J: TRBJ1-1
DNA: TGTGCCAGTAGTATTAGGGGATTGAGTGAAGCTTTCTTT
CDR3: CASSIRGLSEAFF

D: NA
size: NA
V: TRBV6-5
J: TRBJ2-1
DNA: TGTGCCAGCAGCCCCCGACAGAACGATGAGCAGTTCTTC
CDR3: CASSPRQNDEQFF

D: TRBD2
size: NA
V: TRBV6-6
J: TRBJ2-3
DNA: TGTGCCAGCAGCCAGGGACTAGCGGGAAGTCATTTT
CDR3: CASSQGLAGSHF

D: NA
size: NA
V: TRBV18
J: TRBJ2-2
DNA: TGTGCCAGCTCACCAGGGCAGCTCCTGAACACCGGGGAGCTGTTTTTT
CDR3: CASSPGQLLNTGELFF

D: TRBD2
size: NA
V: TRBV5-4
J: TRBJ2-1
DNA: TGTGCCAGCAGCTCTCCCGGGACTAGCGGGATTGGTGAGCAGTTCTTC
CDR3: CASSSPGTSGIGEQFF